Listed here are 18 T cell receptor beta chains from one sample, sequenced in a study of blood T cell repertoires in COVID-19. Profiling relied on immunoSEQ multiplex PCR, and the TCRdb table lists in-frame clones only, not all of them. This sample has about 210,000 clones, with roughly 75% found just once. Sequenced input: peripheral blood. These receptors originate from a woman between 70 and 85 years old with acute or convalescent COVID-19.

The chain carries TRBV19 and TRBJ2-3; 7 nucleotides agree with TRBD2. CDR3 length: 14 residues. The germline CDR1 and CDR2 sequences are LNHDA and SQIVND (reference sequence). With 6 bases clipped from V and 6 bases from J, the junction kept 9 bases outside the gene matches. The CDR3 DNA sequence: TGTGCCAGTAGAATGGCGGGGGATTCGGATACGCAGTATTTT. Amino acids: CASRMAGDSDTQYF.

The gene calls are TRBV4-1 and TRBJ2-5; 7 positions match TRBD2. CDR1 and CDR2 (germline): MGHRA, YSYEKL. The CDR3 length is 15 residues. After removal of 4 bases from V and 5 bases from J, the junction contained 10 bases not matched to a gene. Here the CDR3 reads CASSLPPGGGETQYF. The CDR3 DNA reads as TGCGCCAGCAGCCTGCCACCTGGGGGGGGTGAGACCCAGTACTTC.

This chain connects TRBV5-1 to TRBJ2-3; 9 positions match TRBD2. V lost 7 bases and J lost 2; bases outside the gene matches: 8. From germline, CDR1 is SGHRS and CDR2 YFSETQ. CDR3 length: 15 residues. CDR3 in DNA: TGCGCCAGCGGGTTGCGGGGGGGTTCCACAGATACGCAGTATTTT. This codes for CASGLRGGSTDTQYF.

The chain employs TRBV3-1 (or the pseudogene TRBV3-2) and TRBJ1-2, with a weak D call TRBD1 (6 bases). V was trimmed by 4 bases and J by 8 bases, leaving 20 bases between them. This CDR3 has 15 amino acids. CDR1 LGHDT and CDR2 YNNKEL come from the germline V gene (reference sequence). DNA for the CDR3: TGTGCCAGCAGCCCCAGGGGCGGGGGAGCCAGCGGCTACACCTTC. Translation gives CASSPRGGGASGYTF.

The chain uses TRBV19 and TRBJ2-2; D may be TRBD1 (6 bases). Per the germline V gene, CDR1 is LNHDA and CDR2 is SQIVND (reference sequence). V was pared by 5 bases and J by 4 bases, with 11 bases between. The CDR3 is made up of 14 amino acids. CDR3 sequence reads: CASSEGGGTGELFF. The CDR3 coding sequence is TGTGCCAGTAGTGAAGGGGGTGGCACCGGGGAGCTGTTTTTT.

The rearrangement joins TRBV21-1 to TRBJ1-2; the table names TRBD1, a call not compared with the DNA. TRBV21-1 is marked as a pseudogene. The CDR3 length is 13 residues. The CDR3 DNA reads TGTGCCAGCATCGTACTACAGGGCCATGGCTACACCTTC. Encoded protein: CASIVLQGHGYTF.

The V call is TRBV5-1, the J call TRBJ2-5, with D tentatively TRBD2 (5 bases). Germline V gene lookup returns CDR1 SGHRS and CDR2 YFSETQ. CDR3 length: 14 residues. V lost 0 bases to trimming and J lost 3 bases, with 9 bases between them. DNA of the CDR3: TGCGCCAGCAGCTTGGGCGGGCAAAAAGAGACCCAGTACTTC. Its translation is CASSLGGQKETQYF.

The V call is TRBV3-1 (or the pseudogene TRBV3-2), the J call TRBJ2-7, with 8 bases that match TRBD2. Germline values: CDR1 LGHDT, CDR2 YNNKEL (reference sequence). The CDR3 is 15 residues long. V dropped 1 base and J dropped 0; count of bases not matched to a gene: 2. CDR3 sequence reads: CASSQGGGHSYEQYV. In nucleotides, the CDR3 is TGTGCCAGCAGCCAAGGCGGGGGGCACTCCTACGAGCAGTACGTC.

The chain links TRBV12-3 or TRBV12-4 to TRBJ1-1; D gene uncertain. The CDR3 consists of 13 residues. V lost 1 base, J lost 5 bases, and 8 bases lay in between. CDR3 nucleotide sequence: TGTGCCAGCAGTTTAGGGAGAGTTACTGAAGCTTTCTTT. It is translated as CASSLGRVTEAFF.

The chain carries TRBV2 and TRBJ1-6; 7 bases line up with TRBD1. After removal of 4 bases from V and 5 bases from J, the junction contained 5 bases not matched to a gene. Germline loops: CDR1 SNHLY, CDR2 FYNNEI. CDR3 length equals 15 residues. CDR3 in amino acids: CASSARGQNNSPLHF. The CDR3 DNA sequence: TGTGCCAGCAGTGCAAGGGGGCAAAATAATTCACCCCTCCACTTT. Based on the CDR3 plus reference TRBV2 and TRBJ1-6, the full variable domain is EPEVTQTPSHQVTQMGQEVILRCVPISNHLYFYWYRQILGQKVEFLVSFYNNEISEKSEIFDDQFSVERPDGSNFTLKIRSTKLEDSAMYFCASSARGQNNSPLHFGNGTRLTVT.

The chain has TRBV7-8 and TRBJ2-7; the D gene is possibly TRBD2 (5 bases). V was cut by 1 base and J by 4 bases, with 11 bases left in between. The CDR3 contains 14 residues. Germline V gene sequence: CDR1 SGHVS, CDR2 FQNEAQ. CDR3 nucleotide sequence: TGTGCCAGCAGCTTAGAGGACGGGGAGTACGAGCAGTACGTC. Translating gives CASSLEDGEYEQYV.

The V and J genes are TRBV2 and TRBJ2-1; TRBD1 is a possible D gene (5 bases). This CDR3 contains 13 residues. Germline CDR1 reads SNHLY; CDR2 reads FYNNEI. V dropped 7 bases and J dropped 4 bases, with 11 bases sitting between them. CDR3: CASTQDTYNEQFF. Here the CDR3 DNA reads TGTGCCAGCACCCAGGACACGTACAATGAGCAGTTCTTC. Combining the CDR3 with reference TRBV2 and TRBJ2-1 gives the whole variable domain EPEVTQTPSHQVTQMGQEVILRCVPISNHLYFYWYRQILGQKVEFLVSFYNNEISEKSEIFDDQFSVERPDGSNFTLKIRSTKLEDSAMYFCASTQDTYNEQFFGPGTRLTVL.

The chain has TRBV24-1 and TRBJ1-1; D possibly corresponds to TRBD1 (5 bases). This CDR3 comprises 13 residues. CDR1 KGHDR and CDR2 SFDVKD come from the germline V gene. V lost 5 bases and J 2 bases, leaving 8 bases between the germline ends. The CDR3 bases are TGTGCCACCAGTGGGAGGGGAAACACTGAAGCTTTCTTT. Its translation: CATSGRGNTEAFF.

This chain links TRBV7-2 with TRBJ2-3; D is perhaps TRBD1 (6 bases). The V gene's germline CDR1 is SGHTA and CDR2 FQGNSA. This CDR3 has 12 amino acids. The V end lost 3 bases, the J end lost 6 bases, and 7 bases lay between the germline ends. CDR3 region: CASSLGADTQYF. The CDR3, as DNA: TGTGCCAGCAGCTTGGGGGCCGATACGCAGTATTTT.

The chain links TRBV5-1 to TRBJ1-2, with no clear D. In germline, CDR1 is SGHRS, CDR2 YFSETQ. The V gene lost 1 base and the J gene lost 8 bases, with 9 bases spanning the gap. CDR3 length: 12 amino acids. CDR3 loop: CASSLFAGGYTF. In DNA form, the CDR3 reads TGCGCCAGCAGCTTGTTCGCGGGGGGCTACACCTTC.

The rearrangement links TRBV5-1 to TRBJ2-5; 7 nucleotides agree with TRBD2. V lost 1 base and J lost 1; bases outside the gene matches: 16. This CDR3 contains 19 residues. Germline values: CDR1 SGHRS, CDR2 YFSETQ. The CDR3 is CASSLSDFPGRGTQETQYF. CDR3 nucleotides: TGCGCCAGCAGCTTGTCCGATTTCCCTGGGCGGGGGACCCAAGAGACCCAGTACTTC.

The V and J genes are TRBV25-1 and TRBJ1-1, with a tentative D call TRBD1 (5 bases). Trimming removed 4 bases at V and 3 bases at J, with 12 bases between. The CDR3 spans 14 residues. Germline assignment: CDR1 MGHDK and CDR2 SYGVNS. The CDR3 DNA follows: TGTGCCAGCAGTGCTCCCCAGGGTTACACTGAAGCTTTCTTT. It specifies CASSAPQGYTEAFF.

The chain joins TRBV7-2 to TRBJ2-5, with 11 positions matching TRBD2. Germline V gives CDR1 SGHTA, CDR2 FQGNSA. V trimming: 1 base; J trimming: 5 bases; junction bases outside the gene matches: 3. The CDR3 contains 15 residues. CDR3 sequence reads: CASSLVLAGGETQYF. As DNA, the CDR3 is TGTGCCAGCAGCTTAGTCTTAGCGGGGGGGGAGACCCAGTACTTC. Using reference TRBV7-2 and TRBJ2-5 for the parts outside the CDR3, the full variable domain is GAGVSQSPSNKVTEKGKDVELRCDPISGHTALYWYRQSLGQGLEFLIYFQGNSAPDKSGLPSDRFSAERTGGSVSTLTIQRTQQEDSAVYLCASSLVLAGGETQYFGPGTRLLVL.